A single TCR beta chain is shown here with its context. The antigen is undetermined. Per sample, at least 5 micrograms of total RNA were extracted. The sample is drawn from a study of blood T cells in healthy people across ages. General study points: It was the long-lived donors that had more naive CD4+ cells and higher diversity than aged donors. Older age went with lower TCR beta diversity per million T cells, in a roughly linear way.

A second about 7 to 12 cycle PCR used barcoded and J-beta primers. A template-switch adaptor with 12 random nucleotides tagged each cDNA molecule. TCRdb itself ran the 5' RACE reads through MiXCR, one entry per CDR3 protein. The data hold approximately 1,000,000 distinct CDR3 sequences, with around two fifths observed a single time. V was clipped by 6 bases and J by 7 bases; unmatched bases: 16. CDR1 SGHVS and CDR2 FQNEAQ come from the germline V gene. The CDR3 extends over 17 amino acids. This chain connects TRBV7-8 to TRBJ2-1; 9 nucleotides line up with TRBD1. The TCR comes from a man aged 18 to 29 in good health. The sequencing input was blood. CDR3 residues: CASRFRGRTGDWNEQFF. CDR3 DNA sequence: TGTGCCAGCAGATTTAGGGGTAGGACAGGGGATTGGAATGAGCAGTTCTTC.